The T cell receptor (beta chain) under discussion was sequenced for a study of OX40 agonist ivuxolimab in advanced cancers. Background on the study: Dose-escalation patients had hepatocellular carcinoma, melanoma, renal cell or head and neck cancer.

Trimming shortened V by 3 bases and J by 4 bases, and 14 bases separated the two germline ends. The CDR3 sequence is 15 residues long. From germline, CDR1 is SGDLS and CDR2 YYNGEE. TCRdb keeps only in-frame clones here, not all; method: immunoSEQ multiplex PCR. The repertoire has fewer than 45,000 clones, about 87% of them found once; the top ten carry around 6%. Findings of the study overall: Still undetermined is the antigen specificity of the expanded peripheral T cells. Certain nonresponders additionally had low normalized T-cell clonal expansion. Dose levels from 0.1 to 3.0 mg/kg saw CD4+ and CD8+ blood T cells expand clonally by week 6.

A note on this clone: Its matching antigen is unknown.

The rearrangement uses TRBV9 and TRBJ1-3; D is perhaps TRBD1 (6 bases). The sequencing here drew on CD4+ or CD8+ T cells sorted from blood, taken in a trial of the OX40 agonist ivuxolimab. The receptor comes from an adult with an advanced solid tumor such as melanoma, head and neck, liver or kidney cancer. CDR3 region: CASSDSGTRGNTIYF. The CDR3 DNA reads as TGTGCCAGCAGCGATTCCGGGACACGGGGAAACACCATATATTTT.